What follows are 16 T cell receptor beta chains derived from one specimen sequenced in a study of shared clonotypes between healthy human individuals. TCRdb's table, derived via immunoSEQ multiplex PCR, lists solely in-frame clones and lacks some. The repertoire holds about 1.5 million clones, with 95% to 99% as singletons. The sequencing input was naive CD4+ T cells sorted from blood. Subset indicated: CD45RA+ positively selected. Receptor source: a man in his thirties or forties in good health.

This sequence joins TRBV10-3 and TRBJ2-1; 11 nucleotides align to TRBD2. The CDR3 loop spans 15 amino acids. J was trimmed by 4 bases and V by 5 bases; bases with no gene match: 4. Per germline, CDR1 ENHRY and CDR2 SYGVKD. CDR3 amino acids: CAISSGLAEYNEQFF. As DNA, the CDR3 is TGTGCCATCAGTTCGGGACTAGCGGAATACAATGAGCAGTTCTTC.

The chain uses TRBV5-6 and TRBJ2-3; possibly TRBD2 for D (5 bases). V shed 0 bases and J shed 4 bases, with 9 bases lying between them. Per the germline V gene, CDR1 is SGHDT and CDR2 is YYEEEE. The CDR3 runs to 14 residues. The CDR3 sequence: CASSLAPRADTQYF. The CDR3 nucleotides are TGTGCCAGCAGCTTGGCCCCGCGGGCAGATACGCAGTATTTT.

This clone occurred once. The chain employs TRBV13 and TRBJ2-7; 8 bases align to TRBD2. The CDR3 has 18 amino acids. Looked up from germline, CDR1 is PRHDT and CDR2 is FYEKMQ (reference sequence). With 0 bases clipped from V and 7 bases from J, the junction kept 17 bases outside the gene matches. This CDR3 is CASSLGLGISGREGEQYF. In DNA, the CDR3 is TGTGCCAGCAGCTTAGGCCTAGGGATAAGCGGGAGAGAAGGGGAGCAGTACTTC.

V is TRBV2 and J is TRBJ1-2, with 8 bases lining up with TRBD1. The CDR3 length is 12 residues. After removal of 4 bases from V and 8 bases from J, the junction contained 3 bases not matched to a gene. Germline CDR1 SNHLY, CDR2 FYNNEI. This CDR3 is CASSATGGGYTF. For the CDR3, the DNA is TGTGCCAGCAGTGCCACAGGGGGGGGCTACACCTTC.

The chain has TRBV2 and TRBJ2-1; 8 nucleotides line up with TRBD2. The germline gives CDR1 SNHLY, CDR2 FYNNEI. The CDR3 sequence is 13 residues long. Trimming at V came to 3 bases and at J to 10 bases, leaving 5 bases not matched to a gene. The CDR3 sequence is CASSDTGGREQFF. CDR3 bases: TGTGCCAGCAGTGATACGGGGGGGAGGGAGCAGTTCTTC.

The rearrangement uses TRBV18 and TRBJ1-5; D call uncertain. Per the germline V gene, CDR1 is KGHSH and CDR2 is LQKENI. Trimming left V 2 bases short and J 2 bases short, with 10 bases between. The CDR3 contains 15 residues. CDR3 sequence reads: CASSPGTVGNQPQHF. For the CDR3, the DNA is TGTGCCAGCTCACCAGGTACGGTGGGCAATCAGCCCCAGCATTTT.

In its sample, this clone was seen once. The chain recombines TRBV11-2 with TRBJ2-7; tentatively, D is TRBD1 or TRBD2 (5 bases each). Trimming cost V 1 base and J 9 bases, with 16 bases left between them. The V gene's germline CDR1 is SGHAT and CDR2 FQNNGV. The CDR3 consists of 14 residues. The CDR3 spells CASSLGLPGLGQYF. Here the CDR3 DNA reads TGTGCCAGCAGCTTAGGGCTACCGGGGCTAGGGCAGTACTTC.

The chain recombines TRBV7-3 with TRBJ1-2, with 12 bases identical to TRBD1. Germline loops: CDR1 SGHTA, CDR2 FQGTGA. With V trimmed by 6 bases and J by 5 bases, 13 bases remained unmatched. The CDR3 extends over 17 amino acids. CDR3: CASRITGTGGGSYGYTF. DNA for the CDR3: TGTGCCAGCAGGATTACCGGGACAGGGGGCGGTTCTTATGGCTACACCTTC.

This rearrangement joins TRBV27 to TRBJ2-2; 10 nucleotides match TRBD1. Germline V gene sequence: CDR1 MNHEY, CDR2 SMNVEV (reference sequence). V lost 7 bases, J lost 5 bases, and 7 bases stayed unmatched. CDR3 length: 15 residues. CDR3 coding DNA: TGTGCCAGCACAAATAGGGACAGGGGAACCGGGGAGCTGTTTTTT. It encodes CASTNRDRGTGELFF.

The rearrangement joins TRBV27 to TRBJ1-1, with D unresolved. V lost 8 bases, J lost 3 bases, and 13 bases lay in between. The length of the CDR3 is 13 residues. Germline CDR1 and CDR2: MNHEY and SMNVEV (reference sequence). The DNA of the CDR3 is TGTGCCAGCCGGGAGAACCGTTACACTGAAGCTTTCTTT. Its translation: CASRENRYTEAFF.

This chain links TRBV10-1 with TRBJ2-5; the match to TRBD2 covers 10 bases. Germline V gene data show CDR1 as WNHNN and CDR2 as SYGVQD (reference sequence). The length of the CDR3 is 15 residues. The J segment lost 0 bases and the V segment lost 5 bases, leaving 3 bases of the junction unmatched. CDR3 residues: CASSQLAGDQETQYF. In nucleotides, the CDR3 is TGCGCCAGCAGTCAGCTAGCGGGGGACCAAGAGACCCAGTACTTC.

The chain links TRBV4-1 to TRBJ2-4; 13 nucleotides agree with TRBD2. In germline, CDR1 is MGHRA, CDR2 YSYEKL. The CDR3 loop spans 19 amino acids. The V and J ends lost 0 bases and 3 bases, in that order; junction bases with no gene match: 8. In DNA, the CDR3 is TGCGCCAGCAGCCAAGATGGGACTAGCGGGACTGGTGTCAAAAACATTCAGTACTTC. Translated: CASSQDGTSGTGVKNIQYF.

The chain recombines TRBV20-1 with TRBJ1-4; 7 bases line up with TRBD1. Germline V CDR1 and CDR2: DFQATT, SNEGSKA (reference sequence). The junction had 2 bases not matched to a gene; V was cut back by 6 bases and J by 7 bases. The CDR3 contains 11 residues. This chain's CDR3 is CSAGGIEKLFF. The DNA of the CDR3 is TGCAGTGCAGGGGGCATTGAAAAACTGTTTTTT.

The J gene is TRBJ2-3, the V gene TRBV7-2, with D possibly matching TRBD2 (5 bases). The germline CDR1 and CDR2 sequences are SGHTA and FQGNSA. V was trimmed by 0 bases and J by 6 bases, leaving 13 bases between them. This CDR3 has 15 amino acids. The CDR3 protein is CASSLAVGVGDTQYF. In DNA form, the CDR3 reads TGTGCCAGCAGCTTAGCGGTGGGAGTAGGGGATACGCAGTATTTT.

The V and J genes are TRBV27 and TRBJ1-2, with unresolved D. The CDR3 runs to 11 residues. Germline values: CDR1 MNHEY, CDR2 SMNVEV (reference sequence). V gave up 8 bases and J gave up 8 bases, with 12 bases separating them. The CDR3 bases are TGTGCCAGCGGTCTATCCGGGGGCTACACCTTC. This gives the protein CASGLSGGYTF.

This sequence joins TRBV18 and TRBJ1-3; no reliable D call. Germline CDR1 is KGHSH and CDR2 is LQKENI. CDR3 length: 15 amino acids. Trimming left V 6 bases short and J 2 bases short, with 14 bases between. CDR3 coding DNA: TGTGCCAGCTCGCCCGCGCCGGACCCTGGAAACACCATATATTTT. It encodes CASSPAPDPGNTIYF.